A single T cell receptor beta chain is shown here with its context. With 5 bases clipped from V and 3 bases from J, the junction kept 1 base outside the gene matches. CDR3 length: 13 residues. Germline V lookup: CDR1 MGHRA, CDR2 YSYEKL. Assay used: immunoSEQ multiplex PCR; TCRdb lists only in-frame clones, some missing. This table holds approximately 110,000 clones, roughly nine tenths found once. These data come from a study of T cell changes during pregnancy in multiple sclerosis. The sequence was collected from a female donor with multiple sclerosis, enrolled in a pregnancy study. V and J are TRBV4-1 and TRBJ1-1; 9 nucleotides line up with TRBD1. The material was peripheral blood, obtained after pregnancy. The DNA of the CDR3 is TGCGCCAGCAGCGGGGACAGGGACACTGAAGCTTTCTTT. Its translation is CASSGDRDTEAFF.